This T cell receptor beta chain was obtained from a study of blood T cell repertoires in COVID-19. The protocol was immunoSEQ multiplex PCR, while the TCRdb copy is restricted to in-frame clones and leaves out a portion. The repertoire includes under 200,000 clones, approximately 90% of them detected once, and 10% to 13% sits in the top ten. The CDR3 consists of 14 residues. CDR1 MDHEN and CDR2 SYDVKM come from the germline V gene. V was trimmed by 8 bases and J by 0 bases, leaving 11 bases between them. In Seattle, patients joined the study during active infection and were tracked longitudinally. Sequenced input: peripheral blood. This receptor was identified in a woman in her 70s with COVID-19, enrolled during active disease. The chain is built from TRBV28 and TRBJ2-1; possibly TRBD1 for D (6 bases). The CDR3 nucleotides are TGTGCCAGCCTTGGGGGCGGCTCCTACAATGAGCAGTTCTTC. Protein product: CASLGGGSYNEQFF.